The T cell receptor (beta chain) under discussion was sequenced for a study of blood T cell repertoires in COVID-19. Repertoires were generated with immunoSEQ multiplex PCR, while TCRdb's copy carries only in-frame clones and drops some. This sample has 370,000 or so clones, with 81% found just once. This CDR3 has 18 residues. Germline loops: CDR1 MNHNY, CDR2 SVGAGI (reference sequence). J was trimmed by 5 bases and V by 5 bases; bases with no gene match: 13. The rearrangement joins TRBV6-6 to TRBJ2-1; 12 nucleotides align to TRBD1. The clonotype was recovered from a human donor with acute or convalescent COVID-19. The donor label of this sample is uncertain. Specimen: peripheral blood. The CDR3 reads CASSPRDRGRFNHNEQFF. CDR3 nucleotide sequence: TGTGCCAGCAGTCCACGGGACAGGGGGCGATTTAACCACAATGAGCAGTTCTTC.